The T cell receptor beta chain under discussion was sequenced for a study of early T cells in non-severe SARS-CoV-2 infection. Study-level information: Bulk RNA taken from unsorted whole blood was sequenced, leaving chains unpaired. Study observations and caveats: CD4 and private specificities were missed by VDJdb matching, which favored anti-spike CD8 responses.

This clonotype came up a few times. Its antigen is undetermined. Individual cDNA molecules received unique molecular identifiers during library preparation. TCRdb called the 5' RACE reads again in MiXCR, with one record for every CDR3 protein. Among 75,000 to 100,000 distinct CDR3 sequences, 14% to 15% were seen once, and the ten largest hold 0.58%. There are 16 residues in the CDR3. V lost 6 bases and J 1 base, leaving 20 bases between the germline ends. Looked up from germline, CDR1 is DFQATT and CDR2 is SNEGSKA (reference sequence). The sequencing input was whole blood. This chain uses TRBV20-1 with TRBJ2-3; D might be TRBD2 (5 bases). The receptor comes from an adult who was a healthcare worker with PCR-confirmed SARS-CoV-2 infection or an uninfected control (not recorded which). Written as DNA, the CDR3 is TGCAGTGCCAGCAGCCGGGGAGCGGCCGGCACAGATACGCAGTATTTT. This sequence encodes CSASSRGAAGTDTQYF.